The 25 T cell receptor beta chains reported below all come from one sample, sequenced in a study of TIL therapy for anti-PD-1-resistant metastatic lung cancer. This was the immunoSEQ v3 assay. The repertoire was sequenced with immunoSEQ multiplex PCR; TCRdb's copy has only in-frame clones and lacks some. Of approximately 60,000 clones listed, less than 75% are singletons. As for time point: pre-treatment sample, taken before nivolumab and TIL therapy. The sequenced sample was blood, obtained at baseline. The receptors were sampled from a person between 30 and 80 years old with non-small cell lung cancer.

The chain couples TRBV19 to TRBJ1-5; 8 bases are a match to TRBD1. Germline V CDR1 and CDR2: LNHDA, SQIVND (reference sequence). This CDR3 is 15 amino acids long. Trimming at V came to 5 bases and at J to 2 bases, leaving 5 bases not matched to a gene. CDR3 protein: CASSGQGARNQPQHF. DNA for the CDR3: TGTGCCAGTAGTGGCCAGGGGGCTCGCAATCAGCCCCAGCATTTT. The complete variable domain, with remaining parts taken from reference TRBV19 and TRBJ1-5, reads DGGITQSPKYLFRKEGQNVTLSCEQNLNHDAMYWYRQDPGQGLRLIYYSQIVNDFQKGDIAEGYSVSREKKESFPLTVTSAQKNPTAFYLCASSGQGARNQPQHFGDGTRLSIL.

This clone was counted a few times. The J gene is TRBJ2-7, the V gene TRBV7-2, with D unclear. Germline V lookup: CDR1 SGHTA, CDR2 FQGNSA. The CDR3 has 15 amino acids. The germline V and J ends were trimmed by 1 base and 2 bases, with 12 bases remaining between them. The CDR3 protein is CASSLGGAQTYEQYF. CDR3 bases: TGTGCCAGCAGCTTAGGAGGAGCTCAAACCTACGAGCAGTACTTC.

The rearrangement joins TRBV14 to TRBJ2-1; no clear D. Germline V CDR1 and CDR2: SGHDN, FVKESK. The CDR3 loop spans 12 amino acids. Trimming pared 2 bases from V and 12 bases from J, leaving 11 bases between. This chain's CDR3 is CASSQPGGRQFF. For the CDR3, the DNA is TGTGCCAGCAGCCAACCGGGCGGTCGGCAGTTCTTC.

The chain links TRBV7-9 to TRBJ1-1, with 7 bases that match TRBD1. This CDR3 has 14 amino acids. V dropped 11 bases and J dropped 4; count of bases not matched to a gene: 13. Per germline, CDR1 SEHNR and CDR2 FQNEAQ (reference sequence). CDR3 sequence: CAGDSSTLGTEAFF. In nucleotides, the CDR3 is TGTGCCGGGGACAGCTCGACTCTAGGCACTGAAGCTTTCTTT.

This rearrangement joins TRBV7-2 to TRBJ2-5; perhaps D is TRBD1 or TRBD2 (5 bases each). This CDR3 contains 13 residues. The germline V gene encodes CDR1 SGHTA and CDR2 FQGNSA. Trimming stripped 5 bases from V and 2 bases from J, with 9 bases between. The CDR3 sequence is CASSGDRQETQYF. DNA of the CDR3: TGTGCCAGCAGCGGGGACCGTCAAGAGACCCAGTACTTC.

The chain carries TRBV4-3 and TRBJ1-3, with a weak D call TRBD1 (6 bases). V dropped 2 bases and J dropped 2 bases, with 13 bases sitting between them. The CDR3 spans 16 residues. Germline CDR1 LGHNA, CDR2 YSLEER. The CDR3: CASSQTTGLPGNTIYF. CDR3 DNA: TGCGCCAGCAGCCAAACCACAGGGCTCCCTGGAAACACCATATATTTT.

This chain links TRBV5-1 with TRBJ2-3; D is possibly TRBD1 (6 bases). Germline V lookup: CDR1 SGHRS, CDR2 YFSETQ. V was shortened by 5 bases and J by 2 bases, with 15 bases between the two germline ends. The CDR3 is 15 amino acids. CDR3 in amino acids: CASRLLGAVTDTQYF. The CDR3 bases are TGCGCCAGCAGACTTCTGGGGGCAGTCACAGATACGCAGTATTTT.

There are a few counts of this clone. The CDR3 sequence is CASSANRAYRNTIYF. The CDR3 region has the DNA TGCGCCAGCAGTGCGAACAGGGCGTATCGAAACACCATATATTTT. The chain couples TRBV10-1 to TRBJ1-3; D possibly corresponds to TRBD1 (6 bases). CDR1 is WNHNN and CDR2 is SYGVQD in the germline V gene (reference sequence). V dropped 4 bases and J dropped 5 bases, with 15 bases sitting between them. CDR3 length equals 15 residues.

The chain uses TRBV11-3 and TRBJ2-7; the match to TRBD2 covers 9 bases. The length of the CDR3 is 16 residues. The germline V gene has CDR1 SGHNT and CDR2 YENEEA. V dropped 5 bases and J dropped 3; count of bases not matched to a gene: 11. CDR3 protein: CASSEMVAGAHYEQYF. CDR3 coding DNA: TGTGCCAGCAGCGAAATGGTAGCGGGGGCCCACTACGAGCAGTACTTC.

The CDR3 sequence is CASSFRTSAVSYNEQFF. CDR3 sequence (DNA): TGTGCCAGCAGCTTCCGTACTAGCGCCGTCTCCTACAATGAGCAGTTCTTC. This sequence joins TRBV5-6 and TRBJ2-1; 7 bases agree with TRBD2. This CDR3 contains 17 residues. V shed 2 bases and J 0 bases; nucleotides not matched to a gene: 8. Germline values: CDR1 SGHDT, CDR2 YYEEEE.

This clone was detected a few times. This chain joins TRBV19 and TRBJ2-2; D is possibly TRBD2 (7 bases). The length of the CDR3 is 16 residues. Trimming stripped 7 bases from V and 3 bases from J, with 18 bases between. The germline gives CDR1 LNHDA, CDR2 SQIVND (reference sequence). CDR3 in DNA: TGTGCCAGTACCAGAAGGAGGGGGGGTCACACCGGGGAGCTGTTTTTT. Its protein is CASTRRRGGHTGELFF.

The chain employs TRBV6-1 and TRBJ2-7; the D is unclear. The V gene lost 10 bases and the J gene lost 3 bases, with 10 bases spanning the gap. Germline values: CDR1 MNHNS, CDR2 SASEGT. The CDR3 has 11 amino acids. This CDR3 is CATSANYEQYF. For the CDR3, the DNA is TGTGCCACCTCAGCTAACTACGAGCAGTACTTC.

V and J are TRBV2 and TRBJ1-2; D call uncertain. Germline values: CDR1 SNHLY, CDR2 FYNNEI. CDR3 length: 14 residues. The V gene lost 1 base and the J gene lost 2 bases, with 8 bases spanning the gap. The CDR3 reads CASSEGDTNYGYTF. The CDR3 DNA reads as TGTGCCAGCAGTGAAGGCGACACAAACTATGGCTACACCTTC.

This clone appeared a single time. The chain has TRBV5-1 and TRBJ1-4; 7 bases map to TRBD1. CDR1 and CDR2 from the germline V gene are SGHRS and YFSETQ. V was pared by 6 bases and J by 5 bases, with 4 bases of the junction left unmatched. CDR3 length: 13 amino acids. In nucleotides, the CDR3 is TGCGCCAGCACCAGACAGGGCAATGAAAAACTGTTTTTT. This sequence encodes CASTRQGNEKLFF.

This clone was recorded a few times. The chain employs TRBV4-3 and TRBJ2-7; D is unresolved. The germline V gene encodes CDR1 LGHNA and CDR2 YSLEER. This CDR3 has 16 amino acids. V was trimmed by 0 bases and J by 2 bases, leaving 14 bases between them. The CDR3 DNA is TGCGCCAGCAGCCAAGATCGTTCAGGACCCACCTACGAGCAGTACTTC. Protein sequence: CASSQDRSGPTYEQYF.

This clone has a handful of counts. This chain uses TRBV19 with TRBJ2-3; D gene ambiguous. The ends were cut back, 5 bases at V and 2 bases at J, with 17 bases in the middle. The germline gives CDR1 LNHDA, CDR2 SQIVND (reference sequence). The CDR3 totals 16 residues. The CDR3 loop is CASSETQLRDTDTQYF. In DNA, the CDR3 is TGTGCCAGTAGTGAAACTCAGTTACGTGACACAGATACGCAGTATTTT.

This chain joins TRBV28 and TRBJ1-2; D is undetermined. Deletions cut 1 base from V and 3 bases from J, with 15 bases between. The germline V gene has CDR1 MDHEN and CDR2 SYDVKM. The CDR3 runs 16 residues. The CDR3: CASSLLGATTHYGYTF. The CDR3, as DNA: TGTGCCAGCAGTTTATTGGGCGCCACAACTCACTATGGCTACACCTTC.

CDR3 sequence: CASSETSGGPGEQFF. CDR3 nucleotide sequence: TGTGCCAGTAGTGAAACTAGCGGGGGGCCTGGTGAGCAGTTCTTC. The chain joins TRBV19 to TRBJ2-1, with 12 positions matching TRBD2. The trim removed 5 bases at V and 9 bases at J, leaving 8 bases unmatched. Germline V gives CDR1 LNHDA, CDR2 SQIVND (reference sequence). CDR3 length: 15 amino acids.

V usage is TRBV27 and J usage is TRBJ2-5; TRBD2 agrees at 12 bases. V trimming: 4 bases; J trimming: 3 bases; junction bases outside the gene matches: 6. Per the germline V gene, CDR1 is MNHEY and CDR2 is SMNVEV (reference sequence). The CDR3 is made up of 16 amino acids. CDR3 nucleotides: TGTGCCAGCAGTTCCCAGACTAGCGGGAGAGAAGAGACCCAGTACTTC. This encodes CASSSQTSGREETQYF.

The chain recombines TRBV9 with TRBJ2-1; TRBD2 aligns across 14 bases. Germline loops: CDR1 SGDLS, CDR2 YYNGEE. V was clipped by 0 bases and J by 7 bases; unmatched bases: 9. The CDR3 is 18 amino acids. The CDR3 sequence: CASSVATGGTSGRNEQFF. CDR3 DNA sequence: TGTGCCAGCAGCGTAGCTACGGGGGGGACTAGCGGGAGAAATGAGCAGTTCTTC.

This clone was detected only a few times. This rearrangement joins TRBV11-2 to TRBJ1-5, with D unclear. Germline values: CDR1 SGHAT, CDR2 FQNNGV. V dropped 5 bases and J dropped 7 bases, with 9 bases sitting between them. The CDR3 is 12 amino acids. The CDR3 reads CASSPKEQPQHF. The CDR3 DNA reads as TGTGCCAGCAGCCCAAAGGAACAGCCCCAGCATTTT.

The rearrangement links TRBV11-2 to TRBJ1-2; 9 nucleotides align to TRBD1. The CDR3 sequence is 16 residues long. Germline lookup yields CDR1 SGHAT and CDR2 FQNNGV. Trimming removed 4 bases from V and 1 base from J; junction bases left unmatched: 7. CDR3 protein: CASSSVEGQGNYGYTF. CDR3 DNA: TGTGCCAGCAGCTCCGTAGAGGGACAGGGTAACTATGGCTACACCTTC.

The rearrangement joins TRBV2 to TRBJ2-3, with a weak D call TRBD2 (6 bases). The V and J ends lost 6 bases and 2 bases respectively, with 9 bases between them. CDR1 and CDR2 (germline): SNHLY, FYNNEI. The CDR3 has 13 residues. For the CDR3, the DNA is TGTGCCAGCAGGACTAGACACACAGATACGCAGTATTTT. Translated: CASRTRHTDTQYF.

The CDR3 DNA is TGTGCCAGCAGCTTAGTCGAGGGGGCAGAGGGCAATCAGCCCCAGCATTTT. This gives the protein CASSLVEGAEGNQPQHF. The genes are TRBV7-9 and TRBJ1-5, with 7 bases aligning to TRBD1. This CDR3 has 17 amino acids. Germline lookup yields CDR1 SEHNR and CDR2 FQNEAQ (reference sequence). Trimming took 1 base from V and 2 from J; bases not matched to a gene: 8. The full variable domain, completed using reference TRBV7-9 and TRBJ1-5, is DTGVSQNPRHKITKRGQNVTFRCDPISEHNRLYWYRQTLGQGPEFLTYFQNEAQLEKSRLLSDRFSAERPKGSFSTLEIQRTEQGDSAMYLCASSLVEGAEGNQPQHFGDGTRLSIL.

This chain connects TRBV6-1 to TRBJ2-7; TRBD1 matches at 9 bases. CDR3 length: 16 residues. V gave up 0 bases and J gave up 3 bases; unmatched junction bases: 6. Germline V gene lookup returns CDR1 MNHNS and CDR2 SASEGT. The CDR3 DNA is TGTGCCAGCAGTGAAGCTGAGCCGGGACAGGGCTACGAGCAGTACTTC. Translation gives CASSEAEPGQGYEQYF.